The TCR beta chain described here comes from a study of T cells in localized non-small cell lung cancer. Overall study results and limits: The study detected a median approximately 54 of the top 100 tumor clones in adjacent lung. Uninvolved adjacent lung showed the highest T cell clonality, exceeding tumor. In the blood, greater T cell density corresponded to longer overall survival.

TCRdb's copy holds only in-frame clones and misses some; the assay was immunoSEQ multiplex PCR. The sample lists 70,000 to 100,000 clones, roughly 93% seen once, with over 4% in the top ten. As for this clone: Antigen specificity is unknown.

V shed 2 bases and J shed 5 bases, with 16 bases lying between them. The CDR3 runs to 15 residues. Germline CDR1 is MGHRA and CDR2 is YSYEKL. The sequence was collected from a woman aged 35 to 69 with stage II squamous cell lung carcinoma. The sequencing here drew on PBMCs, taken before any cancer treatment. This chain joins TRBV4-1 and TRBJ2-7, with D perhaps assigned TRBD1 or TRBD2 (5 bases each). The CDR3 DNA reads TGCGCCAGCAGCCAAATTTTGGCAGGGCGGGACGAGCAGTACTTC. This codes for CASSQILAGRDEQYF.